This TCR beta chain was sequenced for a study of PD-L1 blockade in urothelial cancer. Sample time point: peripheral blood 6 weeks after treatment start. The protocol was immunoSEQ multiplex PCR, while the TCRdb copy is restricted to in-frame clones and leaves out a portion. The sample consists of about 130,000 clones, around 86% of them appearing once. The sample consisted of PBMCs, taken around atezolizumab (anti-PD-L1) treatment. The sequence was collected from a man aged 50-60 years with urothelial cancer.

The CDR3 sequence is CASSTGANGETQYF. The CDR3, as DNA: TGTGCCAGCAGTACAGGGGCGAACGGGGAGACCCAGTACTTC. The rearrangement links TRBV2 to TRBJ2-5; 7 bases map to TRBD1. V trimming: 5 bases; J trimming: 5 bases; junction bases outside the gene matches: 8. The CDR3 is made up of 14 amino acids. Per germline, CDR1 SNHLY and CDR2 FYNNEI.